This TCR beta chain came from a study of shared clonotypes between healthy human individuals. Comments on this clone: What it recognizes is unknown.

The germline gives CDR1 SGDLS, CDR2 YYNGEE. The CDR3 is 18 residues long. With V trimmed by 3 bases and J by 7 bases, 18 bases remained unmatched. Produced via immunoSEQ multiplex PCR; TCRdb's table is partial and in-frame only. The profile shows 2.3 million or so clones, more than 85% of them singletons. Findings and limits, study-wide: Apart from blood, nothing was sampled; tissue repertoires likely differ. Generation probabilities of non-shared clonotypes were lower (relative to those shared by all four donors).

The sequenced material came from naive CD4+ T cells from PBMCs. The subset denotes: CD45RA+ positively selected. V and J are TRBV9 and TRBJ2-2; 7 bases are a match to TRBD1. This clonotype was obtained from a man in his late teens or twenties in good health. Some clones in this sample may be carry-over from other donors' samples. The CDR3 coding sequence is TGTGCCAGCAGCGCAAACAGGGGTCTCGGACGGATGGGCGGGGAGCTGTTTTTT. It is translated as CASSANRGLGRMGGELFF.